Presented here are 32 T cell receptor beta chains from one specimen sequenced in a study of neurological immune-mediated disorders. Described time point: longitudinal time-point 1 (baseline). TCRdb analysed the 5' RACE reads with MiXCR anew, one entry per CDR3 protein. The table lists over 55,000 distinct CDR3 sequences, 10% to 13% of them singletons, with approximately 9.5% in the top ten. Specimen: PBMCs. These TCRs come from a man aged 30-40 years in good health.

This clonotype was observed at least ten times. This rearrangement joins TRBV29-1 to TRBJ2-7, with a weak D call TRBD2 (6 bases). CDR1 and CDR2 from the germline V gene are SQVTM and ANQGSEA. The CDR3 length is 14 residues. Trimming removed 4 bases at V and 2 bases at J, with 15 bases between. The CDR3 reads CSVAQDGSTYEQYF. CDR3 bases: TGCAGCGTTGCCCAAGACGGGAGCACCTACGAGCAGTACTTC.

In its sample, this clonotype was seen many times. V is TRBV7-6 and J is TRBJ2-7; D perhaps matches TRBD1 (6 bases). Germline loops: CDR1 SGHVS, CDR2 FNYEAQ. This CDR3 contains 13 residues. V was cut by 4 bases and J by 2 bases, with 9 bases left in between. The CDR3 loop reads CASSSGTPYEQYF. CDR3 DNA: TGTGCCAGCAGCTCTGGGACACCCTACGAGCAGTACTTC.

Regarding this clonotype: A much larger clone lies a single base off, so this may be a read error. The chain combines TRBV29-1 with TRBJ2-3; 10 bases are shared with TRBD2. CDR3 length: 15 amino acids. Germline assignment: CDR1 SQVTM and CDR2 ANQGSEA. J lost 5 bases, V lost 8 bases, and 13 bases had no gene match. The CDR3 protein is CSTAPGLAVGDTQYF. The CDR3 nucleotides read TGCAGCACCGCCCCTGGACTAGCGGTTGGAGATACGCAGTATTTT.

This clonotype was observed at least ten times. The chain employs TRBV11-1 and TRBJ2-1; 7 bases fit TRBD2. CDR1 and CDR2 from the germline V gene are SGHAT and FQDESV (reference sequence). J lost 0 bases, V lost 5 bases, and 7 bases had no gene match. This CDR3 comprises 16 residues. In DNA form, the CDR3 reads TGTGCCAGCAGCCCCTGGACTAGGAGCTCCTACAATGAGCAGTTCTTC. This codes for CASSPWTRSSYNEQFF.

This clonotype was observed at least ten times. The DNA for the CDR3 is TGCGCCAGCAAAAGGACAGGGTTTGATACGCAGTATTTT. It encodes CASKRTGFDTQYF. V and J are TRBV5-1 and TRBJ2-3, with 8 bases that match TRBD1. Germline V gene sequence: CDR1 SGHRS, CDR2 YFSETQ. CDR3 length equals 13 residues. V gave up 6 bases and J gave up 6 bases; unmatched junction bases: 6.

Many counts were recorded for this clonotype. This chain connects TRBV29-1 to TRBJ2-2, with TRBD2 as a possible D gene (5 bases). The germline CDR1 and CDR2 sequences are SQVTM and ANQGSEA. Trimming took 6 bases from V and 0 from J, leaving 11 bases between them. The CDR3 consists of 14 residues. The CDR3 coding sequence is TGCAGCGTCCCGGGATTCGCGAACACCGGGGAGCTGTTTTTT. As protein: CSVPGFANTGELFF.

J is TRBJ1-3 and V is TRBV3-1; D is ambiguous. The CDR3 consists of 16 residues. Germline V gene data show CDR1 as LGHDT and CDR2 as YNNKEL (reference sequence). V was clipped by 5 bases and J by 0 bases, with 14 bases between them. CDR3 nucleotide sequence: TGTGCCAGCAGCTCGTGGACGTTTAGCTCTGGAAACACCATATATTTT. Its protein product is CASSSWTFSSGNTIYF.

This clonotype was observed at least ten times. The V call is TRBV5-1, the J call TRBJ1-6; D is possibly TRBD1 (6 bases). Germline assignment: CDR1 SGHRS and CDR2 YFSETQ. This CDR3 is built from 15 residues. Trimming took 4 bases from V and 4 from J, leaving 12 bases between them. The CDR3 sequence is CASSVRDKYNSPLHF. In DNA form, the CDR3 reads TGCGCCAGCAGCGTCCGGGACAAATATAATTCACCCCTCCACTTT.

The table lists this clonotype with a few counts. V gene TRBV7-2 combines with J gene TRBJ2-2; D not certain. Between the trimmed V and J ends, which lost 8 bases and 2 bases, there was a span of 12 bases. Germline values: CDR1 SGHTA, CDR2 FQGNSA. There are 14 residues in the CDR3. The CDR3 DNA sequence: TGTGCCAGCGTTATCGCGGTTAACACCGGGGAGCTGTTTTTT. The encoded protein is CASVIAVNTGELFF.

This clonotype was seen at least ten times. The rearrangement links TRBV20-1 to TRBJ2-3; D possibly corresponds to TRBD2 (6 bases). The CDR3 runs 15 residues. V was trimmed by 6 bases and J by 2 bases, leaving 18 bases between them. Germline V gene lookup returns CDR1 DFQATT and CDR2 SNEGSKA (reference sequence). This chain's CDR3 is CSAIRATSDTDTQYF. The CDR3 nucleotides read TGCAGTGCCATACGCGCGACTAGTGACACAGATACGCAGTATTTT.

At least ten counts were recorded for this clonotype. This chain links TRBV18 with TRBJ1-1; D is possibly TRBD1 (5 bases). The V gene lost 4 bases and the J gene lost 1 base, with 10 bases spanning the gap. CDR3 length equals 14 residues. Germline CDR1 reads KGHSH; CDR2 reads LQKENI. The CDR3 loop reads CASSHGTENTEAFF. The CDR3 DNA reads TGTGCCAGCTCACACGGGACGGAGAACACTGAAGCTTTCTTT.

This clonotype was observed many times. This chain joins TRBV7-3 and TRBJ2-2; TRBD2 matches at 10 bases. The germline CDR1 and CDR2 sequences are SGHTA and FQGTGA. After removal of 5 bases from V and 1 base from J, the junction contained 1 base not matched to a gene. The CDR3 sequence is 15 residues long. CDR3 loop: CASSRTSGNTGELFF. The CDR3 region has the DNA TGTGCCAGCAGCAGGACTAGCGGGAACACCGGGGAGCTGTTTTTT.

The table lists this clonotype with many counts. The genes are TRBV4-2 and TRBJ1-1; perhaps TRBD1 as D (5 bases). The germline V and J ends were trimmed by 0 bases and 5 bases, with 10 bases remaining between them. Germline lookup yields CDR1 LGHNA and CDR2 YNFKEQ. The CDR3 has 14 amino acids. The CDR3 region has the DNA TGTGCCAGCAGCCAAGAAAAGGGGTTAACTGAAGCTTTCTTT. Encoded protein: CASSQEKGLTEAFF.

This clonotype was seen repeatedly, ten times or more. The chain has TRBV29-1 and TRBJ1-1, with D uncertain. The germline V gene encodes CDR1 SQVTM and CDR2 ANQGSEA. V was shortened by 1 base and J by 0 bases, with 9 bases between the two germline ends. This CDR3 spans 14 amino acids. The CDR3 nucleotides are TGCAGCGTTGAAGGGGGAAGCGTGAACACTGAAGCTTTCTTT. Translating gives CSVEGGSVNTEAFF.

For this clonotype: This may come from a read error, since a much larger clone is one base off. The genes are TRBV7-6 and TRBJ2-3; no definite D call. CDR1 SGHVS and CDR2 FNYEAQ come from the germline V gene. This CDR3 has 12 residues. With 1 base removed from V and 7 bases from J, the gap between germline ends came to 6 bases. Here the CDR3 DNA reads TGTGCCAGCAGCTTAGTGGGGTATACGCAGTATTTT. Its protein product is CASSLVGYTQYF.

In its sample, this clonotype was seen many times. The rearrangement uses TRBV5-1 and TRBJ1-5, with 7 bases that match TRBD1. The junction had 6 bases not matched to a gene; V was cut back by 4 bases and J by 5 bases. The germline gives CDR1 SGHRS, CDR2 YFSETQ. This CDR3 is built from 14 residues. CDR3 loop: CASSAQGGDQPQHF. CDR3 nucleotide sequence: TGCGCCAGCAGCGCCCAAGGGGGCGATCAGCCCCAGCATTTT. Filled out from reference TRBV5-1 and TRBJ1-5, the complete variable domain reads KAGVTQTPRYLIKTRGQQVTLSCSPISGHRSVSWYQQTPGQGLQFLFEYFSETQRNKGNFPGRFSGRQFSNSRSEMNVSTLELGDSALYLCASSAQGGDQPQHFGDGTRLSIL.

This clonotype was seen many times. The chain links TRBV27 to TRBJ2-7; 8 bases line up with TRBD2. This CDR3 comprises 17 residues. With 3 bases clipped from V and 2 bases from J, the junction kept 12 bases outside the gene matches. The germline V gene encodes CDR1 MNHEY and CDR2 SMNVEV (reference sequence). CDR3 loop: CASSFGRDYRFPYEQYF. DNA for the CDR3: TGTGCCAGCAGTTTCGGGAGGGACTATCGTTTCCCCTACGAGCAGTACTTC.

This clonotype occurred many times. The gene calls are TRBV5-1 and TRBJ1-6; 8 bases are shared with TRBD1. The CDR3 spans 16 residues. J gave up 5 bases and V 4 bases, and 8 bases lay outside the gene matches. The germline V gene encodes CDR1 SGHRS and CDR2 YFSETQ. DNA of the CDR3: TGCGCCAGCAGCCCTGTGGGGGGACAGGATAATTCACCCCTCCACTTT. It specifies CASSPVGGQDNSPLHF.

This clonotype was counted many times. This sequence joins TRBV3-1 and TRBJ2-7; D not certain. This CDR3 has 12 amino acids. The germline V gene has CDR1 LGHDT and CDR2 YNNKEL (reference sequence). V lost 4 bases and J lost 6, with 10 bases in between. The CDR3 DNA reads TGTGCCAGCAGCCGGGTTTCTGGCGAGCAGTACTTC. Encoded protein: CASSRVSGEQYF.

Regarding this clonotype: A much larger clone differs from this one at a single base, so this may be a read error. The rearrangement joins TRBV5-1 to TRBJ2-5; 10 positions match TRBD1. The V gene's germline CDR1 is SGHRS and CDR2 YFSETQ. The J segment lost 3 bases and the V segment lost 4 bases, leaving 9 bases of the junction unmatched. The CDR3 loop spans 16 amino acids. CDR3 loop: CASSPRQGATEETQYF. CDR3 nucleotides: TGCGCCAGCAGCCCCCGACAGGGGGCTACGGAAGAGACCCAGTACTTC.

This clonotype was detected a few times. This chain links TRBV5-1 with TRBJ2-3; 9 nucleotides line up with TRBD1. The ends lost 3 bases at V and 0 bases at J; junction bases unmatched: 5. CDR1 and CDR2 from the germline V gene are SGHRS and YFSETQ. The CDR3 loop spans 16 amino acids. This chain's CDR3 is CASSSDRGTSTDTQYF. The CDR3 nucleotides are TGCGCCAGCAGCTCGGACAGGGGAACTAGCACAGATACGCAGTATTTT.

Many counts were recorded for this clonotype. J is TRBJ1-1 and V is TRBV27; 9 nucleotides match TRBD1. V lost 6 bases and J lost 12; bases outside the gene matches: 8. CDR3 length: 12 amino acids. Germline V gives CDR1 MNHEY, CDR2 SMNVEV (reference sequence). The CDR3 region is CASSRGQGKTFF. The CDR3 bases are TGTGCCAGCAGCCGCGGACAGGGGAAGACTTTCTTT.

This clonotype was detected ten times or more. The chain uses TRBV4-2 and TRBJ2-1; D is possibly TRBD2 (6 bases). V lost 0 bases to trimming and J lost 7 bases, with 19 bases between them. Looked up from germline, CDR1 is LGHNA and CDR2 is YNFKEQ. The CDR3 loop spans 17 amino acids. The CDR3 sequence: CASSQDRGLAVGNEQFF. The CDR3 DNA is TGTGCCAGCAGCCAAGATCGGGGGTTAGCGGTCGGTAATGAGCAGTTCTTC.

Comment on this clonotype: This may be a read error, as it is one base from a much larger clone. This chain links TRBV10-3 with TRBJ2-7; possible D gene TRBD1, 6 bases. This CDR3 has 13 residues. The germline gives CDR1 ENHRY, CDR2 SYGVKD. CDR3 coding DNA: TGTGCCATCAATGAGGGGGATTCCTACGAGCAGTACTTC. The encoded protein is CAINEGDSYEQYF.

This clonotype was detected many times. For the CDR3, the DNA is TGCGCCAGCAGCTTGGGATCGGTAGGGACAGGGTACTACGAGCAGTACTTC. Protein sequence: CASSLGSVGTGYYEQYF. The rearrangement uses TRBV5-1 and TRBJ2-7; 9 nucleotides line up with TRBD1. The CDR3 covers 17 residues. Unmatched junction bases numbered 10, after V lost 0 bases and J lost 3 bases. Germline CDR1 reads SGHRS; CDR2 reads YFSETQ. The full variable domain, completed using reference TRBV5-1 and TRBJ2-7, is KAGVTQTPRYLIKTRGQQVTLSCSPISGHRSVSWYQQTPGQGLQFLFEYFSETQRNKGNFPGRFSGRQFSNSRSEMNVSTLELGDSALYLCASSLGSVGTGYYEQYFGPGTRLTVT.

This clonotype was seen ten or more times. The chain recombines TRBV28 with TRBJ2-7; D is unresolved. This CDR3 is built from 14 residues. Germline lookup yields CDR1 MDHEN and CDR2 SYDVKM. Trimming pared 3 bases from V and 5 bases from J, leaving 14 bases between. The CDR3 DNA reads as TGTGCCAGCAGTTTCCCCGTTGGGATCCACGAGCAGTACTTC. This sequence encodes CASSFPVGIHEQYF.

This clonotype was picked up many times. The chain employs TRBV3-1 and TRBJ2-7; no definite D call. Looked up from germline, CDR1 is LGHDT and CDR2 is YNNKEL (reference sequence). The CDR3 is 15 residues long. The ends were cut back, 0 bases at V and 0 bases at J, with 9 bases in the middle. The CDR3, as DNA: TGTGCCAGCAGCCAAGAAGGGTCTAGCTCCTACGAGCAGTACTTC. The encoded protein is CASSQEGSSSYEQYF.

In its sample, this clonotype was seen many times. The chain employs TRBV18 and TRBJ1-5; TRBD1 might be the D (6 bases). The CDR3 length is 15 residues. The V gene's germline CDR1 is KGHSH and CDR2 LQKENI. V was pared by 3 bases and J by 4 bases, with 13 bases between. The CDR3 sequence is CASSPIQGSNQPQHF. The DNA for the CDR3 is TGTGCCAGCTCACCTATACAGGGATCTAATCAGCCCCAGCATTTT.

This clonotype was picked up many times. The CDR3 region is CSARLAVGHEQFF. The CDR3 DNA reads TGCAGTGCTAGGCTAGCGGTAGGACATGAGCAGTTCTTC. The rearrangement joins TRBV20-1 to TRBJ2-1; 7 positions match TRBD2. Germline CDR1 is DFQATT and CDR2 is SNEGSKA (reference sequence). This CDR3 region has 13 residues. V lost 3 bases, J lost 8 bases, and 7 bases stayed unmatched.

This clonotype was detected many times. CDR3 loop: CASSHPREGLIDTGELFF. The CDR3, as DNA: TGCGCCAGCAGCCATCCGCGGGAGGGCCTAATCGACACCGGGGAGCTGTTTTTT. V is TRBV4-1 and J is TRBJ2-2; 9 bases agree with TRBD2. The ends lost 3 bases at V and 3 bases at J; junction bases unmatched: 11. The CDR3 runs 18 residues. Germline V gene data show CDR1 as MGHRA and CDR2 as YSYEKL.

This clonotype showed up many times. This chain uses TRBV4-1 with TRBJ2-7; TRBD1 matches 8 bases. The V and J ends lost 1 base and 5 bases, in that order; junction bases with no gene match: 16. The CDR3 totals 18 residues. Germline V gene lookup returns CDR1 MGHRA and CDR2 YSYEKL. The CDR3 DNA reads TGCGCCAGCAGCCAAGTCAGGCCAGGGGGCGTTCGTTTGAACGAGCAGTACTTC. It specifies CASSQVRPGGVRLNEQYF.

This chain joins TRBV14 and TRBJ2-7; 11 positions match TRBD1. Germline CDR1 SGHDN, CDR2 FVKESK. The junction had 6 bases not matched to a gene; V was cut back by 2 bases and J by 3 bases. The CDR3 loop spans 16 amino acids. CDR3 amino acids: CASSQRAGTGGYEQYF. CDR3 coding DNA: TGTGCCAGCAGCCAACGCGCCGGGACAGGGGGCTACGAGCAGTACTTC.